The 8 T cell receptor beta chains in this list originate from one sample, sequenced in a study of neurological immune-mediated disorders. A single record per CDR3 protein comes from TCRdb applying MiXCR to the 5' RACE reads. This table holds 60,000 to 70,000 distinct CDR3 sequences, 5.2% found once. Sequences were obtained from PBMCs. Receptors were obtained from a human donor with multiple sclerosis. The donor label of this sample is uncertain.

This clonotype has a count of ten or more. The chain carries TRBV5-1 and TRBJ2-7, with 7 positions matching TRBD1. CDR3 length: 14 residues. After removal of 2 bases from V and 6 bases from J, the junction contained 8 bases not matched to a gene. Germline V CDR1 and CDR2: SGHRS, YFSETQ. The CDR3 here is CASSFTGEFGEQYF. The CDR3 DNA reads as TGCGCCAGCAGCTTTACAGGGGAATTTGGCGAGCAGTACTTC. Variable domain in full (rest from reference TRBV5-1 and TRBJ2-7): KAGVTQTPRYLIKTRGQQVTLSCSPISGHRSVSWYQQTPGQGLQFLFEYFSETQRNKGNFPGRFSGRQFSNSRSEMNVSTLELGDSALYLCASSFTGEFGEQYFGPGTRLTVT.

This clonotype was detected ten times or more. The chain uses TRBV20-1 and TRBJ1-5, with 7 bases identical to TRBD1. The ends lost 6 bases at V and 2 bases at J; junction bases unmatched: 7. Germline loops: CDR1 DFQATT, CDR2 SNEGSKA (reference sequence). The CDR3 loop spans 14 amino acids. The CDR3: CSARTGEGNQPQHF. The DNA of the CDR3 is TGCAGTGCACGGACAGGAGAGGGCAATCAGCCCCAGCATTTT.

In its sample, this clonotype was seen many times. The J gene is TRBJ2-7, the V gene TRBV18, with 10 bases aligning to TRBD2. Trimming took 6 bases from V and 3 from J; bases not matched to a gene: 2. There are 13 residues in the CDR3. Germline CDR1 KGHSH, CDR2 LQKENI. CDR3 DNA: TGTGCCAGCTCGGGGACTAGCGACTACGAGCAGTACTTC. Protein sequence: CASSGTSDYEQYF.

This clonotype was seen many times. This sequence joins TRBV15 and TRBJ1-5, with unresolved D. V lost 2 bases to trimming and J lost 10 bases, with 24 bases between them. This CDR3 spans 17 amino acids. The germline CDR1 and CDR2 sequences are LNHNV and YYDKDF (reference sequence). The CDR3, as DNA: TGTGCCACCAGCAGATATCATCCCTTTGGCGGACTAGAACCCCAGCATTTT. It specifies CATSRYHPFGGLEPQHF.

At least ten counts were recorded for this clonotype. V gene TRBV7-6 combines with J gene TRBJ2-7, with D hard to call. This CDR3 comprises 15 residues. Trimming shortened V by 6 bases and J by 3 bases, and 18 bases separated the two germline ends. The germline CDR1 and CDR2 sequences are SGHVS and FNYEAQ. The CDR3 region has the DNA TGTGCCAGCAGTCCGCCTCCGGACGGAGACTACGAGCAGTACTTC. It is translated as CASSPPPDGDYEQYF. The full variable domain, its missing parts supplied by reference TRBV7-6 and TRBJ2-7, is GAGVSQSPRYKVTKRGQDVALRCDPISGHVSLYWYRQALGQGPEFLTYFNYEAQQDKSGLPNDRFSAERPEGSISTLTIQRTEQRDSAMYRCASSPPPDGDYEQYFGPGTRLTVT.

This clonotype was recorded at least ten times. The chain couples TRBV7-2 to TRBJ2-7; D is possibly TRBD1 (6 bases). Germline lookup yields CDR1 SGHTA and CDR2 FQGNSA. V was clipped by 2 bases and J by 4 bases, with 15 bases between them. The CDR3 contains 15 residues. Here the CDR3 DNA reads TGTGCCAGCAGCTTAACTAACAGGGACATGTACGAGCAGTACTTC. Translating it yields CASSLTNRDMYEQYF.

This clonotype was picked up many times. The rearrangement joins TRBV6-2 or TRBV6-3 to TRBJ2-3, with D possibly being TRBD2 (5 bases). The CDR3 has 14 residues. Germline CDR1 MNHEY, CDR2 SVGEGT. Between the trimmed V and J ends, which lost 3 bases and 0 bases, there was a span of 7 bases. CDR3: CASSYWTSTDTQYF. Here the CDR3 DNA reads TGTGCCAGCAGTTATTGGACTAGCACAGATACGCAGTATTTT.

This clonotype came up many times. The chain links TRBV20-1 to TRBJ1-5; 7 bases align to TRBD1. CDR3 length equals 15 residues. Losses at the gene ends were 1 base for V and 6 bases for J; bases not matched to a gene: 9. The germline V gene encodes CDR1 DFQATT and CDR2 SNEGSKA (reference sequence). CDR3 DNA: TGCAGTGCTAGAGGTGGTACAGGGGTCGGTCAGCCCCAGCATTTT. Translation: CSARGGTGVGQPQHF.